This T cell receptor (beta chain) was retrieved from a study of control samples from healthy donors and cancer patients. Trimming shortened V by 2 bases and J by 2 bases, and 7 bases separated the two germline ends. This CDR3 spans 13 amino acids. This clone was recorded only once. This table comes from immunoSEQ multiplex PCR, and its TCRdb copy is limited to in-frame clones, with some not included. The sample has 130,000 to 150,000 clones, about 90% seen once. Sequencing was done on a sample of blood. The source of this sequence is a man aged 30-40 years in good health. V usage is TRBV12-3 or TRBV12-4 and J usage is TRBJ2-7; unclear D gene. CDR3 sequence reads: CASSLSPTYEQYF. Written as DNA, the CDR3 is TGTGCCAGCAGTTTATCCCCGACCTACGAGCAGTACTTC.